Sequencing of this T cell receptor (beta chain) was carried out in a study of early T cells in non-severe SARS-CoV-2 infection. As for the study in general: Sequencing targeted bulk RNA from unsorted whole blood, leaving chains unpaired.

Turning to this clonotype: Its target is not known.

Molecules of cDNA were individually given unique molecular identifiers that were attached to them. Each CDR3 protein is one row after TCRdb ran MiXCR on the 5' RACE reads. Of tens of thousands of distinct CDR3 sequences listed, about 9% are singletons. The CDR3 covers 16 residues. Germline V gene data show CDR1 as PRHDT and CDR2 as FYEKMQ (reference sequence). Trimming removed 5 bases at V and 0 bases at J, with 15 bases between. Findings of the study overall: Anti-spike CD8 responses were favored in VDJdb matching, and private and CD4 specificities were missed.

The chain employs TRBV13 and TRBJ2-3, with D possibly matching TRBD2 (6 bases). Sequencing was performed on whole blood. The sequence came from an adult who was a healthcare worker with PCR-confirmed SARS-CoV-2 infection or an uninfected control (not recorded which). The CDR3 DNA follows: TGTGCCAGCAGCACCTATAGCGGACCTAGCACAGATACGCAGTATTTT. It specifies CASSTYSGPSTDTQYF.